This TCR beta chain was recovered during a study of shared clonotypes between healthy human individuals. CDR3 length: 16 amino acids. CDR1 and CDR2 from the germline V gene are SGDLS and YYNGEE. Trimming left V 2 bases short and J 1 base short, with 12 bases between. Clones were sequenced by immunoSEQ multiplex PCR, and TCRdb holds only the in-frame ones, with some missing. This table holds 2 million to 2.5 million clones, 85% to 95% found once. What was sequenced was naive CD4+ T cells from PBMCs. The subset was: CD45RA+ positively selected. This chain joins TRBV9 and TRBJ2-2, with D uncertain. This TCR was recovered from a man aged 18 to 29 in good health. Some clones in this sample may be carry-over from other donors' samples. The CDR3 coding sequence is TGTGCCAGCAGCGTGAGAGGTCCAGGGAACACCGGGGAGCTGTTTTTT. This translates into CASSVRGPGNTGELFF. Variable domain in full (rest from reference TRBV9 and TRBJ2-2): DSGVTQTPKHLITATGQRVTLRCSPRSGDLSVYWYQQSLDQGLQFLIQYYNGEERAKGNILERFSAQQFPDLHSELNLSSLELGDSALYFCASSVRGPGNTGELFFGEGSRLTVL.